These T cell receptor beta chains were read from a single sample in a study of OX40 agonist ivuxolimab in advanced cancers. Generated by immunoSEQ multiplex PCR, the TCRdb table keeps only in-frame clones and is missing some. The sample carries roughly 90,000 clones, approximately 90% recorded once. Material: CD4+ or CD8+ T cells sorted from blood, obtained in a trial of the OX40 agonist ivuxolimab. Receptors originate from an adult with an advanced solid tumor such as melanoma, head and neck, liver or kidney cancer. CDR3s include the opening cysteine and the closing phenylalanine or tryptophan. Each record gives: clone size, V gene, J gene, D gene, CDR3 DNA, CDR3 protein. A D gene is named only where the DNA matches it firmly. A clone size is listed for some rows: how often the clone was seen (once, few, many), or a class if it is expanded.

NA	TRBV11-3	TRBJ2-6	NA	TGTGCCAGCAGCGAGAGTGTATCTCGACAAAGTCGGGCCAACGTCCTGACTTTC	CASSESVSRQSRANVLTF
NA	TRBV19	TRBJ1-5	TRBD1	TGTGCCAGTAGACTAGGACAGGCCGTTCAGCCCCAGCATTTT	CASRLGQAVQPQHF
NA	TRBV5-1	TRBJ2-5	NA	TGCGCCAGCAGCTCCCAGGGGAGAGAGACCCAGTACTTC	CASSSQGRETQYF
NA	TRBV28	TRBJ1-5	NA	TGTGCCAGCAGTCCTCAGACATCAGGGGAACAGCCCCAGCATTTT	CASSPQTSGEQPQHF
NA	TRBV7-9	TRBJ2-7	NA	TGTGCCAGCAGCCCAGAATATACTACGGTGCAGTACTTC	CASSPEYTTVQYF
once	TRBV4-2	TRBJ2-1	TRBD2	TGTGCCAGCAGCCGCCCCGGGGGGAACAATGAGCAGTTCTTC	CASSRPGGNNEQFF
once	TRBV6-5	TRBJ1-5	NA	TGTGCCAGCACCCCCTCGGGGGATTATCAGCCCCAGCATTTT	CASTPSGDYQPQHF
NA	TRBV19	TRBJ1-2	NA	TGTGCCAGTAGTATGATGAACCGGAACTATGGCTACACCTTC	CASSMMNRNYGYTF
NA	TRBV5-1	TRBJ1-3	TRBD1	TGCGCCAGCAGCTTTCAAGGACAGGGCCCTGGAAACACCATATATTTT	CASSFQGQGPGNTIYF
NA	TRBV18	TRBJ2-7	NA	TGTGCCAGCTCCCGTGACAGAGGGGTTGCCTACGAGCAGTACTTC	CASSRDRGVAYEQYF
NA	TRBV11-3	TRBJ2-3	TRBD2	TGTGCCAGCAGCTCGGGACTAGCGTCAGATACGCAGTATTTT	CASSSGLASDTQYF
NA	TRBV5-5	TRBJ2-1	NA	TGTGCCAGCAGCTTCGGGACGGATGAGCAGTTCTTC	CASSFGTDEQFF
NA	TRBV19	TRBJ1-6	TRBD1	TGTGCCAGTAGTGTGACAGGGAATAATTCACCCCTCCACTTT	CASSVTGNNSPLHF
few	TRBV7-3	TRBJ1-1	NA	TGTGCCAGCAGCTTACTCGGGGAAAACACTGAAGCTTTCTTT	CASSLLGENTEAFF
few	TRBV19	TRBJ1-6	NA	TGTGCCAGTAGTTTCGGCAGGGGTAATTCACCCCTCCACTTT	CASSFGRGNSPLHF
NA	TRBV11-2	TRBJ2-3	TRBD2	TGTGCCAGCGGAGCCGGGGGGTCGTTAGGGTTGGATACGCAGTATTTT	CASGAGGSLGLDTQYF
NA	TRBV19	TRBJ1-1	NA	TGTGCCAGTAGGCCCCGGACATCAGACTTGAACACTGAAGCTTTCTTT	CASRPRTSDLNTEAFF
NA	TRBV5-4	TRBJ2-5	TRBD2	TGTGCCAGCAGCCTGGCGGGGGTCGGAGAGACCCAGTACTTC	CASSLAGVGETQYF
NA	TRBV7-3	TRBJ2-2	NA	TGTGCCAGCAGCTTAAGCGGGATAAACACCGGGGAGCTGTTTTTT	CASSLSGINTGELFF
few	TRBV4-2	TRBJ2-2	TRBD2	TGTGCCAGCAGCCTCTCTAGCGGGGGGGCGGCCGGGGAGCTGTTTTTT	CASSLSSGGAAGELFF
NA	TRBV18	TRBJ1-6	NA	TGTGCCAGCTCACTACAAGAACAGGATAGTTCACCCCTCCACTTT	CASSLQEQDSSPLHF
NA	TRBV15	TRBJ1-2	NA	TGTGCCACCAGCAGAGATGTAGGACTGAGGGTTGGCTACACCTTC	CATSRDVGLRVGYTF
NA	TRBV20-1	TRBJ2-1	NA	TGCAGTGCTACCTGGGCCAATGAGCAGTTCTTC	CSATWANEQFF
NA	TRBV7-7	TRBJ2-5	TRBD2	TGTGCTAGCAGCTTAGTGGGCGGGGGCCAAGAGACCCAGTACTTC	CASSLVGGGQETQYF
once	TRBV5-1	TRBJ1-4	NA	TGCGCCAGCAGCTTGGAGGGGGGCTTAAATGAAAAACTGTTTTTT	CASSLEGGLNEKLFF
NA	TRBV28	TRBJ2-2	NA	TGTGCCAGCAGTTTATCTGATCCCGGGGAGCTGTTTTTT	CASSLSDPGELFF
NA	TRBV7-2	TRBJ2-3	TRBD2	TGTGCCAGCAGCTTAACAGCGGGGGCCGCCACAGATACGCAGTATTTT	CASSLTAGAATDTQYF
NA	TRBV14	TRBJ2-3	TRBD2	TGTGCCAGCAGCTCCGGGGGACTAGCGACCACACGGCAGTATTTT	CASSSGGLATTRQYF
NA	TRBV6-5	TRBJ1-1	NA	TGTGCCAGCAGTTACGCACAGGGTAACACTGAAGCTTTCTTT	CASSYAQGNTEAFF
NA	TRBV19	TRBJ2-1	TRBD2	TGTGCCAGTAGTACTAGACTAGCGGGGCGTTACAATGAGCAGTTCTTC	CASSTRLAGRYNEQFF
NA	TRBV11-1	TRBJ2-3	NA	TGTGCCAGTATGGACAGATACTTGACAGATACGCAGTATTTT	CASMDRYLTDTQYF
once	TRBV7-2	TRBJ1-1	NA	TGTGCCAGCAGCACCCAAGGGAACACTGAAGCTTTCTTT	CASSTQGNTEAFF
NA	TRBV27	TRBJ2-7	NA	TGTGCCAGCAGTTTAAATCCAAACAATATAGGCGAGCAGTACTTC	CASSLNPNNIGEQYF
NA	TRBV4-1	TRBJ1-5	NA	TGCGCCAGCAGCCAAGATCTGGGGGAATTGCGGCCCCAGCATTTT	CASSQDLGELRPQHF
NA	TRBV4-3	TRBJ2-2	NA	TGCGCCAGCTCGAACACCGGGGAGCTGTTTTTT	CASSNTGELFF
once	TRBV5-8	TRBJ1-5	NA	TGTGCCAGCAGCTTGGCGGGGCGTCAGCCCCAGCATTTT	CASSLAGRQPQHF